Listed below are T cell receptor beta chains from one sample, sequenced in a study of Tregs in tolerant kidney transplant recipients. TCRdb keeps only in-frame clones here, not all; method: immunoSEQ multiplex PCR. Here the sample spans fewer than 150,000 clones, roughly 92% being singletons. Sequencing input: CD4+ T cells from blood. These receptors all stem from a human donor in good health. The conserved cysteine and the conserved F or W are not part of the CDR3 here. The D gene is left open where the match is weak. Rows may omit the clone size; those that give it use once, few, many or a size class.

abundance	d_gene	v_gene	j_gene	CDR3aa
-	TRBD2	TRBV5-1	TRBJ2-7	ASSSGLTSYEQY
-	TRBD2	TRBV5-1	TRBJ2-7	ASSLRGAGGLAEQY
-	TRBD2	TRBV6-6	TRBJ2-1	ASTRGGPNEQF
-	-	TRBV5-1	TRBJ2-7	ASSSDPQGGLH
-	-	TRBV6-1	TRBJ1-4	ASGGARNEKLF
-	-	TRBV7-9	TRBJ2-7	ASSRQASYEQY
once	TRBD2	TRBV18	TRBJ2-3	ASSSLAGGSDTQY
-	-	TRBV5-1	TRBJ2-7	ASSLARGTPYEQY
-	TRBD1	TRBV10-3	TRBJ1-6	AISTQGTSPLH
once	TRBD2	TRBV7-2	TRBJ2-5	ASSTYGGSQETQY
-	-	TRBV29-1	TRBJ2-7	TYTRSRESYEQY
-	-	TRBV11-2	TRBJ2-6	ASSLDSSSGANVLT
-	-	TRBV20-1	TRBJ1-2	SARDSGT
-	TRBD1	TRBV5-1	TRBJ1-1	ASSREGARGNTEAF
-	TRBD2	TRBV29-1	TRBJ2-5	SVGTSGSGETQY
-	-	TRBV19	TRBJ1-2	ASRHSGVPNYGYT
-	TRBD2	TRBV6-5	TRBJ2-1	ASRPGTRAYNEQF
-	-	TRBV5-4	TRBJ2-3	ASSLLVLASTGTDTQY
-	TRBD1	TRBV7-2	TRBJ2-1	ASSPGLRDSYSNEQF
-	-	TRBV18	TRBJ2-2	ASSPDQRTGELF
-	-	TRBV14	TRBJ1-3	ASSQESGQRNTIY
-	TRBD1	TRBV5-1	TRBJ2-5	ASSLGAGGPQETQY
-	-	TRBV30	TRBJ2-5	AWSVSLARETQY
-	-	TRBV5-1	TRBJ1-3	ASSPDIGNTIY
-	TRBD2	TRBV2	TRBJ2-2	ASTGGVSTGELF
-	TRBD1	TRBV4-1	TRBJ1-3	ASSQVRGQGGNTIY
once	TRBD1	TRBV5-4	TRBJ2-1	ASSWRQGAPYNEQF
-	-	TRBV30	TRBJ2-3	AWSVGGRGSDTQY
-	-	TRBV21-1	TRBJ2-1	ASSKRRGLAGIEQF
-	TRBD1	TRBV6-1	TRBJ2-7	ASGVDRVNEQY
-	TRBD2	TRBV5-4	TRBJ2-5	ASSSPTSGQETQY
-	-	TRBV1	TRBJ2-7	TSRLKLGASGEQY
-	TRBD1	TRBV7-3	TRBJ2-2	ASSLFGGQGSSGELF
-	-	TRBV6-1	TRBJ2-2	ASSSNEAGELF
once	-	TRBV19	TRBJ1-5	ASSIPDQPQH
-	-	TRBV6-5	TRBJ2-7	AIEMEEDIHEQY
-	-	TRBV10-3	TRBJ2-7	AISRGDYYEQY
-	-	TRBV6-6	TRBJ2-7	ASSQLAEQY
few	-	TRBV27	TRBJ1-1	ASSSFPGEGSTEAF